This T cell receptor (beta chain) was captured in a study of T cells in Graves' hyperthyroidism and ophthalmopathy (dated by TCRdb to between 2018 and 2021). About the full investigation: Peripheral blood samples were taken at the time of initial diagnosis, prior to any treatment. To identify TCR V-J signatures that set the groups apart, the researchers used a discovery cohort of more than 95 patients, made up of 40 to 45 with Graves' ophthalmopathy and around 58 with stable Graves' hyperthyroidism. Whether ophthalmopathy could be predicted prospectively was tested in an independent validation cohort made up of roughly 19 hyperthyroidism patients plus 17 patients who later progressed to ophthalmopathy. For training and testing, the approximately 92 patients in the discovery cohort were randomly divided in a 7:3 ratio. The study also compared thyroid tissue and blood T-cell repertoires from five or six Graves' hyperthyroidism patients. After blood sampling, hyperthyroidism patients were treated with methimazole at a starting dose of 30 mg daily, and ophthalmopathy patients were treated with high-dose intravenous methylprednisolone. According to the paper, TCR Vbeta CDR3 sequencing was carried out on some 140 peripheral blood samples, which came from fewer than 50 ophthalmopathy, some 73 hyperthyroidism and roughly 17 progressor patients. General study outcomes and caveats: Most expanded thyroid clonotypes (frequency above 0.001) were also found in blood, which suggests that blood repertoires may mirror thyroid immune responses. Sample size was not statistically predetermined, and investigators were not blinded to group allocation. Ophthalmopathy was separated from stable hyperthyroidism by a 13 V-J signature model, with approximately 89% sensitivity and 81% to 82% specificity obtained in cross-validation and 80%/75% obtained in testing. In validation, progression to ophthalmopathy was predicted by the model with 70% to 71% sensitivity and 72% to 85% specificity, a median of 6.5 months before onset.

In the ophthalmopathy patients, disease was moderately to severely active, with a Clinical Activity Score of 3 or more, a NOSPECS grade of 4 or more, and a duration of less than 3 months. Any patient with an uncontrolled infection, another autoimmune disease, pregnancy or lactation was excluded. Clinical symptoms, serum thyroxine and TRAb, thyroid ultrasound, and orbital computed tomography formed the basis for the diagnoses. PBMCs were isolated from approximately 10 ml of fresh peripheral blood by Ficoll-Paque density gradient centrifugation. Trizol reagent was used to extract total RNA, and RNA quality was then checked on an Agilent 2100 Bioanalyzer. TCR beta CDR3 regions were amplified from RNA transcripts. The first round of RT-PCR for the TCR CDR3 was performed with the HTBI primer set and the Qiagen OneStep RT-PCR kit. The libraries were constructed in a second round of multiplex PCR and then size-selected and purified. Libraries were sequenced paired-end with 100 bp reads on an Illumina HiSeq2000. In the source study's methods: SOAPnuke was used to process the raw data, removing reads that contained adapters or uncalled bases, had a mean Phred below 15, or lacked an exact match to the constant primer or identifier. COPE v1.2.5 was used to merge the high-quality paired reads, and each unique nucleotide sequence was defined as a clonotype. MiTCR v1.1 was used to align the clonotypes against IMGT TRBV, TRBD and TRBJ reference segments. The analysis included only V-J combinations with a frequency above 0.0001, which together covered around 99% of the repertoires. The TCS score was defined as the ratio of F50 (clonal expansion) to E x V (chaos), calculated using BLOSUM62-based TCRdist between CDR3 peptides within each V-J. Welch's t-statistics and random forest reduced around 510 V-J features to some 14, which were used in a naive Bayes classifier (R e1071). TCRdb reprocessing: public reads trimmed at Q25 with fastp, clones called with MiXCR, in-frame beta chains kept. When rows share a CDR3 protein, they turn into one entry using the most common DNA and genes. The V and J calls were determined by TCRdb, not by the authors. Across this sample there are hundreds of thousands of distinct CDR3 sequences, with more than 15% seen only once. The ten largest clonotypes hold 2.5% to 4% of the sample.

This clonotype came up many times. Its antigen has not been determined. No much larger clone is present one base from it, and per-base qualities are unavailable. Sequencing was done on a sample of blood. This clonotype was sampled from a woman aged 35 to 49 with Graves' ophthalmopathy.

DNA sequence: TGTGCCAGCAGCTCTCCCCACGGGGTAACCAGATGGACTGAAGCTTTCTTT. This gives the protein CASSSPHGVTRWTEAFF. The chain joins TRBV11-2 to TRBJ1-1; a confident D gene designation cannot be given. As encoded in the germline V gene, CDR1 is SGHAT while CDR2 is FQNNGV. The V and J ends are trimmed by 4 bases and 5 bases, leaving 23 bases between them. Counted from cysteine to phenylalanine, this CDR3 has 17 amino acids. Left in the record is the CDR3 DNA by itself, 51 bases read in frame from the first base.